This T cell receptor (beta chain) was sequenced during a study of OX40 agonist ivuxolimab in advanced cancers. About the study as a whole: Ivuxolimab was an agonistic, fully human IgG2 monoclonal antibody directed against OX40 (CD134), a costimulatory receptor. Intravenous ivuxolimab was administered to patients every 2 weeks at six dose levels: 0.01, 0.1, 0.3, 1.5, 3 and 10 mg/kg. Among the 50 to 55 dose-escalation patients, about 20 had hepatocellular carcinoma, roughly 15 melanoma, 9 renal cell carcinoma and 9 head and neck cancer. The dose-escalation cohort was over 70% male with a mean age of about 54 years, ranging from roughly 20 to 85. Patients were allowed to have had prior anti-PD-1, anti-PD-L1 or anti-CTLA-4 therapy, and around 40% of the dose-escalation patients had previously received checkpoint inhibitors. Partial responses occurred in three dose-escalation patients, of whom one had hepatocellular carcinoma and two had cutaneous melanoma. Peripheral TCRbeta sequencing was intended to test whether TCR sequence diversity was altered and clonal T-cell expansion was caused by ivuxolimab. The paper reports the monotherapy dose-escalation portion (N of about 50 patients) of the phase I ivuxolimab trial.

The paper as a whole reports these results and caveats: In the 0.1-3.0 mg/kg groups, partial responders were among the patients with the lowest normalized peripheral clonal expansion, particularly in CD8+ T cells. On average, CD8+ T cells showed more expanded clones than CD4+ T cells after ivuxolimab. Low levels of normalized T-cell clonal expansion were also shown by some nonresponding patients. The antigen specificity of the clonally expanded peripheral T cells was not determined. At doses of 0.1 to 3.0 mg/kg, clonal expansion of both CD4+ and CD8+ T cells in blood was seen between baseline and week 6.

The trial excluded patients who had a history of autoimmune disease or were on systemic immunosuppression. Peripheral blood for TCR sequencing was collected from all dose cohorts at baseline, on cycle 4 day 1, and on cycle 7 day 1. Samples were obtained from an open-label, multicenter, first-in-human phase I dose-escalation trial of ivuxolimab. The trial enrolled adults with locally advanced or metastatic head and neck squamous cell, hepatocellular, melanoma or renal cell carcinoma. Before TCR sequencing, CD4+ and CD8+ T cells were separately sorted from peripheral blood. To sequence the TCRbeta CDR3 region, genomic DNA was isolated from the sorted cells. The immunoSEQ Assay was used for sequencing of TCRbeta CDR3 regions. What TCRdb holds here is the immuneACCESS table cut down to in-frame rearrangements. Part of the clones is not present; checked against another copy, under half of the missing clones reflect an unresolved V gene, and the others are unexplained. This sample gives 60,000 to 85,000 clones in total; approximately 92% of them show up just once. 8.5% to 9% of the sample is held by the ten biggest clonotypes.

Note on this clone: Which antigen it targets is not known. The sample holds no much larger clone one base away, and base qualities are not on file.

The sample here was CD4+ or CD8+ T cells sorted from blood, taken in a trial of the OX40 agonist ivuxolimab. This clonotype was sampled from an adult with an advanced solid tumor such as melanoma, head and neck, liver or kidney cancer.

The nucleotide sequence is TGTGCCAGCAGCGTAGATCGAATGGGAGACAGGGGGCTGGGAGGAAACACCATATATTTT. Its amino acids are CASSVDRMGDRGLGGNTIYF. Recombination joined TRBV9 with TRBJ1-3, and 10 junction bases match TRBD1. V is cut back by 0 bases and J by 4 bases, with 16 bases in the junction unmatched. The CDR3 contains 20 residues, cysteine and phenylalanine counted. Only the CDR3 DNA stays, 60 bases, in frame from base 1. CDR1 and CDR2 are read off the germline V gene as SGDLS and YYNGEE.